This is a list of T cell receptor beta chains from one sample in a study of OX40 agonist ivuxolimab in advanced cancers. Assay used: immunoSEQ multiplex PCR; TCRdb lists only in-frame clones, some missing. The profile shows some 76,000 clones, just under 85% of them singletons. Sequenced material: CD4+ or CD8+ T cells sorted from blood, taken in a trial of the OX40 agonist ivuxolimab. These TCRs come from an adult with an advanced solid tumor such as melanoma, head and neck, liver or kidney cancer. Both conserved end residues are part of each CDR3. The D gene is left open where the match is weak. Clone size appears in some rows only: once, few, many, or a class for an expanded clone.

D gene	V gene	clone size	CDR3 length	J gene	CDR3 DNA	CDR3 protein
.	TRBV9	.	16	TRBJ1-4	TGTGCCAGCAGCGTAGGAGTTAGGGGAGAGGATGAAAAACTGTTTTTT	CASSVGVRGEDEKLFF
.	TRBV28	.	18	TRBJ1-4	TGTGCCAGCAGTTCGCCCGGGTCCAGGGGAGGAACTAATGAAAAACTGTTTTTT	CASSSPGSRGGTNEKLFF
TRBD1	TRBV20-1	.	11	TRBJ1-2	TGCAGTGCTAAATACGGGACAGCTTCCACCTTC	CSAKYGTASTF
.	TRBV19	.	11	TRBJ2-1	TGTGCCAGTAAGAGGGACAATGAGCAGTTCTTC	CASKRDNEQFF
TRBD2	TRBV5-4	few	15	TRBJ2-3	TGTGCCAGCAGCTTGGATCAGCGGGGGGGAGATACGCAGTATTTT	CASSLDQRGGDTQYF
.	TRBV5-1	.	15	TRBJ1-2	TGCGCCAGCAGCTTGGCCTCCCAGGGTAACTATGGCTACACCTTC	CASSLASQGNYGYTF
.	TRBV7-9	.	14	TRBJ2-1	TGTGCCAGCAGCTGGGGGGTCGTGGGGAATGAGCAGTTCTTC	CASSWGVVGNEQFF
.	TRBV5-4	once	13	TRBJ2-7	TGTGCCAGCAGCACGGACGGAGTACTCGAGCAGTACTTC	CASSTDGVLEQYF
.	TRBV7-2	.	11	TRBJ2-7	TGTGCCAGCAGCTTAATTAACGAGCAGTACTTC	CASSLINEQYF
TRBD1	TRBV6-6	.	14	TRBJ1-2	TGTGCCAGCAGCAACAGGGGGCCTAACTATGGCTACACCTTC	CASSNRGPNYGYTF
.	TRBV6-6	.	15	TRBJ1-3	TGTGCCAGCAACCTTGGGGACTCCTCTGGAAACACCATATATTTT	CASNLGDSSGNTIYF
TRBD2	TRBV7-3	.	18	TRBJ2-7	TGTGCCAGCAGCCCTCTACACAACCCTAGCGGGAGGCCTCTCGAGCAGTACTTC	CASSPLHNPSGRPLEQYF
TRBD1	TRBV18	.	16	TRBJ2-2	TGTGCCAGCTCACAGACAGGGGTTTCGAACACCGGGGAGCTGTTTTTT	CASSQTGVSNTGELFF
.	TRBV19	.	16	TRBJ2-6	TGTGCCAGTAGTATAACCCTAGGGTCTGGGGCCAACGTCCTGACTTTC	CASSITLGSGANVLTF
.	TRBV11-3	once	13	TRBJ2-1	TGTGCCAGCAGCTTAGACAGAAGGAATGAGCAGTTCTTC	CASSLDRRNEQFF
TRBD1	TRBV28	once	15	TRBJ1-2	TGTGCCAGCAGCACCTCCTCCAGGGGGCGAGGAGGCTACACCTTC	CASSTSSRGRGGYTF
.	TRBV11-2	.	13	TRBJ2-7	TGTGCCAGCAGCCCTGAATTGGACGGCGAGCAGTACTTC	CASSPELDGEQYF
TRBD2	TRBV7-2	.	18	TRBJ2-7	TGTGCCAGCAGCTTGGTTCGGACTAGCGGCGCTTTTGGCTACGAGCAGTACTTC	CASSLVRTSGAFGYEQYF
TRBD1	TRBV18	.	15	TRBJ1-3	TGTGCCAGCTCACCGACAGGGGACTCTGGAAACACCATATATTTT	CASSPTGDSGNTIYF
TRBD2	TRBV7-9	.	16	TRBJ2-5	TGTGCCAGCAGCTACTGGACTAGCGGGGGCCAGGGGACCCAGTACTTC	CASSYWTSGGQGTQYF
.	TRBV7-9	once	13	TRBJ1-5	TGTGCCAGCAGCTTTGGTGGTATTCAGCCCCAGCATTTT	CASSFGGIQPQHF
.	TRBV5-4	.	14	TRBJ1-1	TGTGCCAGCAGCTTGGGACTTTCGAGGACTGAAGCTTTCTTT	CASSLGLSRTEAFF
TRBD2	TRBV5-1	.	15	TRBJ2-5	TGCGCCAGCAGCTTGCAAGCGGGAGCGGGGGAGACCCAGTACTTC	CASSLQAGAGETQYF
TRBD2	TRBV6-6	.	15	TRBJ2-7	TGTGCCAGCAGTTACATGGAGCGGGGGTCGTACGAGCAGTACTTC	CASSYMERGSYEQYF
.	TRBV28	.	15	TRBJ1-2	TGTGCCAGCAGTAAAATCGACAGCGCCAACTATGGCTACACCTTC	CASSKIDSANYGYTF
.	TRBV7-3	.	15	TRBJ2-3	TGTGCCAGCAGCTTAAGAGGCAGGGGAACAGATACGCAGTATTTT	CASSLRGRGTDTQYF
.	TRBV7-9	.	14	TRBJ1-6	TGTGCCAGCGAATCCGGGATCCCGGGTTCACCCCTCCACTTT	CASESGIPGSPLHF
.	TRBV6-5	.	12	TRBJ2-7	TGTGCCAGCAGTCCACCCGGAGGGCGTCAGAACTTC	CASSPPGGRQNF
TRBD1	TRBV29-1	.	14	TRBJ1-3	TGCAGCGGAGTGGACAGGGCGCGAGGAAACACCATATATTTT	CSGVDRARGNTIYF
.	TRBV30	.	14	TRBJ1-1	TGTGTCTGGAGGCAAATTTGGGGAGACACTGAAGCTTTCTTT	CVWRQIWGDTEAFF
TRBD1	TRBV7-9	.	16	TRBJ2-7	TGTGCCAGCAGCCCCCCCGCGACAGGGTCAGCCTACGAGCAGTACTTC	CASSPPATGSAYEQYF
TRBD1	TRBV6-5	.	14	TRBJ1-4	TGTGCCAGCAGCCCGACAGGGCAAAATGAAAAACTGTTTTTT	CASSPTGQNEKLFF
TRBD1	TRBV30	few	14	TRBJ1-5	TGTGCCTGGAAGGGGGACAGGATCAATCAGCCCCAGCATTTT	CAWKGDRINQPQHF
TRBD1	TRBV28	.	14	TRBJ2-7	TGTGCCAGCAGTTCCGGGACAGGTGCCTACGAGCAGTACTTC	CASSSGTGAYEQYF
.	TRBV28	.	11	TRBJ1-1	TGTGCCAGCGGGACCAGGCCTGAAGCTTTCTTT	CASGTRPEAFF
TRBD1	TRBV28	.	12	TRBJ1-2	TGTGCCAGCACGTCTCCGCGACAGGGGTCCATCTTC	CASTSPRQGSIF
TRBD2	TRBV27	.	16	TRBJ2-5	TGTGCCAGCAGCTTGGGACTAGCGGGAGAAAGAGAGACCCAGTACTTC	CASSLGLAGERETQYF
TRBD1	TRBV19	.	12	TRBJ1-3	TGTGCCATTGGGACAGGAGGAAACACCATATATTTT	CAIGTGGNTIYF
TRBD2	TRBV7-2	.	15	TRBJ2-1	TGTGCCAGCAGCTTAGTCGGGGGGGCGTACAATGAGCAGTTCTTC	CASSLVGGAYNEQFF
.	TRBV19	.	13	TRBJ1-3	TGTGCCAGTAGAAGTAAAGGAGGAAACACCATATATTTT	CASRSKGGNTIYF
.	TRBV7-2	.	16	TRBJ2-2	TGTGCCAGCAGCTTAGCCGGGACGAGGAACACCGGGGAGCTGTTTTTT	CASSLAGTRNTGELFF
.	TRBV7-8	.	12	TRBJ2-3	TGTGCCAGCAGCTTAGTGGGAGATACGCAGTATTTT	CASSLVGDTQYF
.	TRBV5-1	.	12	TRBJ1-2	TGCGCCAGCAGCGGGGAAGACTATGGCTACACCTTC	CASSGEDYGYTF
TRBD2	TRBV19	.	16	TRBJ2-2	TGTGCCAGTAGTACGGGACTAGCGGGGCCAACCGGGGAGCTGTTTTTT	CASSTGLAGPTGELFF
.	TRBV4-1	.	17	TRBJ1-2	TGCGCCAGCAGCCCTTTAACGGGCGCAGGGGCACCCAATGGCTACACCTTC	CASSPLTGAGAPNGYTF
TRBD1	TRBV11-2	.	15	TRBJ2-7	TGTGCCAGCAGCAAAGCCGGGACAGGAAGCTACGAGCAGTACTTC	CASSKAGTGSYEQYF
.	TRBV7-9	.	13	TRBJ2-1	TGTGCCAGCAGCTTAGTGGGAGACAATGAGCAGTTCTTC	CASSLVGDNEQFF
TRBD1	TRBV5-5	.	14	TRBJ2-7	TGTGCCAGCACGTCGACAGGGGGAGGCTACGAGCAGTACTTC	CASTSTGGGYEQYF
TRBD2	TRBV7-6	.	15	TRBJ2-1	TGTGCCAGCAGCCTGAGCGGGAGGCGAGTCAATGAGCAGTTCTTC	CASSLSGRRVNEQFF
TRBD1	TRBV19	.	15	TRBJ2-6	TGTGCCAGTAGCGACAGGGGAGCTGGGGCCAACGTCCTGACTTTC	CASSDRGAGANVLTF
TRBD2	TRBV30	few	14	TRBJ2-3	TGTGCCTGGAAGGTCGGGAGGGGTATAGATACGCAGTATTTT	CAWKVGRGIDTQYF
TRBD1	TRBV2	.	13	TRBJ1-1	TGTGCCAGCGGGGGACAGGTAGGGTCTGAAGCTTTCTTT	CASGGQVGSEAFF
TRBD2	TRBV27	.	17	TRBJ2-1	TGTGCCAGCAGTATACGACTAGCGGGAGAAGGGTACAATGAGCAGTTCTTC	CASSIRLAGEGYNEQFF
.	TRBV4-3	.	15	TRBJ1-2	TGCGCCAGCAGCCTCGACACAGGACCTAACTATGGCTACACCTTC	CASSLDTGPNYGYTF
.	TRBV7-8	.	16	TRBJ2-1	TGTGCCAGCAGCTCCTCCGGGATAGGGTACTACAATGAGCAGTTCTTC	CASSSSGIGYYNEQFF
TRBD1	TRBV18	.	14	TRBJ2-7	TGTGCCAGCTCAGTCAACAGGGGCGCCTACGAGCAGTACTTC	CASSVNRGAYEQYF
.	TRBV20-1	.	11	TRBJ2-7	TGCAGTGCTGGGTCAGAGTACGAGCAGTACTTC	CSAGSEYEQYF